This TCR beta chain is from a study of breast tumors, draining lymph nodes, adjacent tissues. Worth noting for this clonotype: Its antigen is currently unknown.

General observations from the study: Compared with lymph nodes, tumors were less diverse; compared with nontumor tissue, more.

The ends were cut back, 6 bases at V and 10 bases at J, with 7 bases in the middle. Germline-derived CDR1 and CDR2 are SNHLY and FYNNEI. CDR3 length: 10 residues. TCRdb called the multiplex PCR reads again in MiXCR, with one record for every CDR3 protein. The profile shows about 89,000 distinct CDR3 sequences, approximately 31% of them singletons. Samples came from axillary lymph nodes draining the breast cancer. Input material: axillary lymph node tissue. This chain joins TRBV2 and TRBJ2-1; D is uncertain. The sequence derives from a female donor with breast cancer. Some clones in this sample may be carry-over from other donors' samples. CDR3 coding DNA: TGTGCCAGCAGGGGGAACGAGCAGTTCTTC. Its translation is CASRGNEQFF.